This entry concerns a single T cell receptor (beta chain). What it binds is not known. This entry comes from a study of T cell responses to AZD1222 COVID-19 vaccine. Broader study findings: Baseline seropositivity characterized only six AZD1222 recipients. Donors skewed white British and female; clonal diversity was possibly underestimated. Breadth and depth of Spike-specific TCRs rose after two AZD1222 doses. The CD4 TCRs associated with vaccination extended across spike and predominated at 160-218 and 743-854.

Germline-derived CDR1 and CDR2 are SNHLY and FYNNEI. The CDR3 has 13 residues. V was cut by 4 bases and J by 4 bases, with 7 bases left in between. Sequencing used immunoSEQ multiplex PCR; TCRdb keeps in-frame clones, though not all of them. This sample has approximately 100,000 clones, with approximately 90% found just once. The material was peripheral blood, obtained on day 0 of AZD1222 vaccination. The clonotype was recovered from an adult in good health. The V gene is TRBV2, the J gene TRBJ1-4, with D possibly matching TRBD1 (5 bases). CDR3 residues: CASSAGNNEKLFF. The CDR3 coding sequence is TGTGCCAGCAGTGCAGGGAATAATGAAAAACTGTTTTTT.